The source of this T cell receptor (beta chain) is a study of blood T cell repertoires in COVID-19. Study in general: The study drew acute and convalescent COVID-19 samples from the United States, Italy and Spain.

Grouping used clinical history reported by participants in a survey and questionnaire. The protocol was immunoSEQ multiplex PCR, while the TCRdb copy is restricted to in-frame clones and leaves out a portion. The sample consists of about 210,000 clones, around 81% of them appearing once. From germline, CDR1 is SGHRS and CDR2 YFSETQ. V was pared by 4 bases and J by 3 bases, with 4 bases of the junction left unmatched. This CDR3 contains 15 residues. The rearrangement joins TRBV5-1 to TRBJ2-5; TRBD2 matches 12 bases. This clonotype was sampled from a woman between 50 and 59 years old with acute COVID-19. Sequencing was carried out using PBMCs or T cells enriched from blood (not recorded which). Here the CDR3 reads CASSVLAGGEETQYF. The DNA of the CDR3 is TGCGCCAGCAGCGTACTAGCGGGGGGCGAAGAGACCCAGTACTTC.